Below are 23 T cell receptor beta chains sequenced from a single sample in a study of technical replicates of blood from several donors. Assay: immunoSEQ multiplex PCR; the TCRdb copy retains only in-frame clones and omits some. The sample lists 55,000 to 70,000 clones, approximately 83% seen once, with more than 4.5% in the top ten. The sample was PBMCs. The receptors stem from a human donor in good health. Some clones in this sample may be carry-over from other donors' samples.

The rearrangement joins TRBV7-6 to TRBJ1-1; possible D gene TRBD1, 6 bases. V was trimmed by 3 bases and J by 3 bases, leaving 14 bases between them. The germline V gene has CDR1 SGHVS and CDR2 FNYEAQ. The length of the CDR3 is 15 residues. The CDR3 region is CASSFRQGWDTEAFF. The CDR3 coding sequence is TGTGCCAGCAGCTTCCGGCAGGGGTGGGACACTGAAGCTTTCTTT.

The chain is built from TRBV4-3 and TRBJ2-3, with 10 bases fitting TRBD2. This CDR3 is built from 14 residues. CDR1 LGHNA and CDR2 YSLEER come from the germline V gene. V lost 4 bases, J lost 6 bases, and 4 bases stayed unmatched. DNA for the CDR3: TGCGCCAGCAGCCCGCTAGCGGGGGAGGATACGCAGTATTTT. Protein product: CASSPLAGEDTQYF.

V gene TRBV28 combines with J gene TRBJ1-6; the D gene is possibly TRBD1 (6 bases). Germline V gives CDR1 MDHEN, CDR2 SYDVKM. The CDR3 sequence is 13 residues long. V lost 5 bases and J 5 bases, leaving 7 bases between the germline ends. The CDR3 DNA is TGTGCCAGCAGTCAGGGGAATAATTCACCCCTCCACTTT. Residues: CASSQGNNSPLHF.

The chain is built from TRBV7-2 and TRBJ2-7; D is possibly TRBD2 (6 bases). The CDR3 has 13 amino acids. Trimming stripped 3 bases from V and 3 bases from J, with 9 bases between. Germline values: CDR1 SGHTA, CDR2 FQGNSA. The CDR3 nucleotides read TGTGCCAGCAGCTTTTCGCGGGACTACGAGCAGTACTTC. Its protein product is CASSFSRDYEQYF. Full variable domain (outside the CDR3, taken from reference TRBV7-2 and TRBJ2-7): GAGVSQSPSNKVTEKGKDVELRCDPISGHTALYWYRQSLGQGLEFLIYFQGNSAPDKSGLPSDRFSAERTGGSVSTLTIQRTQQEDSAVYLCASSFSRDYEQYFGPGTRLTVT.

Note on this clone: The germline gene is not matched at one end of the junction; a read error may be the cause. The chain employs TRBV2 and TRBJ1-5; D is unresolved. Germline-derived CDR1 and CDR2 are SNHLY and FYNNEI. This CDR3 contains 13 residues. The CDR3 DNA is TGTGCCAGCAGTGAAGATAGCGATCAGCCCCAGCATTTT. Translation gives CASSEDSDQPQHF.

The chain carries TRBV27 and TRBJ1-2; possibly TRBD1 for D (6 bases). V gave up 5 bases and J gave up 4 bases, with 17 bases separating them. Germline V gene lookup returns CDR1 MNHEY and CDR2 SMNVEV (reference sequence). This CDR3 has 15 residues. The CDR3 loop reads CASSPRADRPYGYTF. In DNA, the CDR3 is TGTGCCAGCAGTCCAAGGGCGGACAGACCCTATGGCTACACCTTC.

This CDR3 is CASSILEQGQETQYF. In DNA, the CDR3 is TGTGCCAGTAGTATTTTAGAACAGGGCCAAGAGACCCAGTACTTC. The rearrangement links TRBV19 to TRBJ2-5, with D possibly being TRBD1 (6 bases). Per germline, CDR1 LNHDA and CDR2 SQIVND (reference sequence). Deletions cut 3 bases from V and 1 base from J, with 12 bases between. This CDR3 has 15 amino acids.

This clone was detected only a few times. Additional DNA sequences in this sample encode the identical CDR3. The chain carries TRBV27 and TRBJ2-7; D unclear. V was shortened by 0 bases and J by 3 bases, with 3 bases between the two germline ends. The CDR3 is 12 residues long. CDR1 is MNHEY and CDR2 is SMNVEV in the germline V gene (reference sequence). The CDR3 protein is CASSLSGYEQYF. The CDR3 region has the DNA TGTGCCAGCAGTTTATCCGGCTACGAGCAGTACTTC.

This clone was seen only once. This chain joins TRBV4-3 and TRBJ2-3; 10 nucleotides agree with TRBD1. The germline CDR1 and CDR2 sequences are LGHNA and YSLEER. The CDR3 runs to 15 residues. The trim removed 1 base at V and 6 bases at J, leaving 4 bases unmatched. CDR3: CASSQVGQGGDTQYF. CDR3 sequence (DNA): TGCGCCAGCAGCCAAGTCGGACAGGGGGGTGATACGCAGTATTTT.

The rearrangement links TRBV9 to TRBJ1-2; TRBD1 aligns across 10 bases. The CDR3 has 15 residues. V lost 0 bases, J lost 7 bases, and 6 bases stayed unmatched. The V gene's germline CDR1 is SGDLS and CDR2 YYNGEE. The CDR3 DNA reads TGTGCCAGCAGCGTAGGGAGACAGGGGGCGGGTGGCTACACCTTC. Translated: CASSVGRQGAGGYTF.

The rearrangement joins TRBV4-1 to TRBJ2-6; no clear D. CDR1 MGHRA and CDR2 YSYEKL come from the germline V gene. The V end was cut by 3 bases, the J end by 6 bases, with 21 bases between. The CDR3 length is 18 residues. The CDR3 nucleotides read TGCGCCAGCAGCCAGGAGCCTCCAGCCCCGACGGCGGCCAACGTCCTGACTTTC. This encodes CASSQEPPAPTAANVLTF.

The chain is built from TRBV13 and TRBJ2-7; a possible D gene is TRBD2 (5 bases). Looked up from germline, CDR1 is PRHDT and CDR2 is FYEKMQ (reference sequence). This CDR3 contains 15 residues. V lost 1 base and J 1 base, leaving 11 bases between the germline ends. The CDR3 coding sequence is TGTGCCAGCAGCTTAGAAGGAGGAGGTTCCTACGAGCAGTACTTC. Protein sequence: CASSLEGGGSYEQYF.

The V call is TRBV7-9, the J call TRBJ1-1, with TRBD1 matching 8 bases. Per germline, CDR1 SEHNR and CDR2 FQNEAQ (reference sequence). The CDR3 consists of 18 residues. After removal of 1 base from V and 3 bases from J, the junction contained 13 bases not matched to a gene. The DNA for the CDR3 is TGTGCCAGCAGCTTAGGGGCTGGACAGGGCTGGGGGGACACTGAAGCTTTCTTT. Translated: CASSLGAGQGWGDTEAFF.

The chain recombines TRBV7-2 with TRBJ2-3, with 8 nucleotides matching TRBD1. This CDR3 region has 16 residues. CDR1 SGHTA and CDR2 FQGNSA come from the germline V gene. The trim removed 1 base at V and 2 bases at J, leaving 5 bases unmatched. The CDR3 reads CASSLVGTGNTDTQYF. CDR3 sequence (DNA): TGTGCCAGCAGCTTAGTTGGGACAGGCAACACAGATACGCAGTATTTT.

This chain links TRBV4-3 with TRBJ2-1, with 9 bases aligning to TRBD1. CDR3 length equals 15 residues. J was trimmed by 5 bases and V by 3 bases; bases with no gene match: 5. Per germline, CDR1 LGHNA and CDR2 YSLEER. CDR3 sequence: CASSQGQGINNEQFF. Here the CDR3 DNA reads TGCGCCAGCAGCCAGGGACAGGGAATAAACAATGAGCAGTTCTTC.

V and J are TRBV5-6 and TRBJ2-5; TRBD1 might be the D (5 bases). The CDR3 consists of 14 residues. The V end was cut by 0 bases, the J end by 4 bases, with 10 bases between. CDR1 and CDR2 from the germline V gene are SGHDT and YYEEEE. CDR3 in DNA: TGTGCCAGCAGCTTGGTGCAGGGATTAGAGACCCAGTACTTC. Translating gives CASSLVQGLETQYF. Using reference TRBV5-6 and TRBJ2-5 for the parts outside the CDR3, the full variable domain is DAGVTQSPTHLIKTRGQQVTLRCSPKSGHDTVSWYQQALGQGPQFIFQYYEEEERQRGNFPDRFSGHQFPNYSSELNVNALLLGDSALYLCASSLVQGLETQYFGPGTRLLVL.

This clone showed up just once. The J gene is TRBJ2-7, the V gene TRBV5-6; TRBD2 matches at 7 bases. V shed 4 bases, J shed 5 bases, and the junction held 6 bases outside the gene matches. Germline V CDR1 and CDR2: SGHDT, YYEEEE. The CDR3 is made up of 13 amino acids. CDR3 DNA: TGTGCCAGCAGCCCCCCGGGGGGTAACGAGCAGTACTTC. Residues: CASSPPGGNEQYF.

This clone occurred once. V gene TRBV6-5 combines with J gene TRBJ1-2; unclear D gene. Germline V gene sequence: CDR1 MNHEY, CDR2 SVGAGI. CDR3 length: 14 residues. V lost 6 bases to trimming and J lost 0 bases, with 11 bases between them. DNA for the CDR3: TGTGCCAGCAGGTCCCCCGGGACTAACTATGGCTACACCTTC. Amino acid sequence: CASRSPGTNYGYTF.

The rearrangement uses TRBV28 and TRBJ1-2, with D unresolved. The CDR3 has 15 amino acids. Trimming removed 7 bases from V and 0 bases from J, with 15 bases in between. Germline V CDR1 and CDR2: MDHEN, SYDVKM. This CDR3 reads CASMEAGPANYGYTF. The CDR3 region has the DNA TGTGCCAGCATGGAGGCAGGTCCAGCTAACTATGGCTACACCTTC.

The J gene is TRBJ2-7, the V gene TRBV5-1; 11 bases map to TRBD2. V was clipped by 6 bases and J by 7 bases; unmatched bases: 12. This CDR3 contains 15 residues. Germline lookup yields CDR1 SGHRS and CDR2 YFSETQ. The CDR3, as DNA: TGCGCCAGCACCACGACTAGCGGGAAGGCTCTTGAGCAGTACTTC. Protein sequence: CASTTTSGKALEQYF.

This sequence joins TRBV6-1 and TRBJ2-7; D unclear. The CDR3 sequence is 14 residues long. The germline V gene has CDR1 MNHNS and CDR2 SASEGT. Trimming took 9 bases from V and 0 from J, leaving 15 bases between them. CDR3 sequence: CASSYGESSYEQYF. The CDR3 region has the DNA TGTGCCAGTAGTTATGGAGAGAGCTCCTACGAGCAGTACTTC.

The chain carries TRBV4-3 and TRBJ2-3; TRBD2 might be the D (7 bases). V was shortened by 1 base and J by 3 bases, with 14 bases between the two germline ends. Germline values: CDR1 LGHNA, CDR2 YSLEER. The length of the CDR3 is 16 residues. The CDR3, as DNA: TGCGCCAGCAGCCAAGGGGTTGCGGGGGCGACAGATACGCAGTATTTT. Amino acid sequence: CASSQGVAGATDTQYF.

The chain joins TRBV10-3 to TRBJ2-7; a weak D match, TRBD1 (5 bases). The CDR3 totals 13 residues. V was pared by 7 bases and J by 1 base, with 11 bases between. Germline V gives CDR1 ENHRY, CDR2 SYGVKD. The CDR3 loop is CAIKSGISYEQYF. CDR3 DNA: TGTGCCATCAAATCAGGGATTTCCTACGAGCAGTACTTC.